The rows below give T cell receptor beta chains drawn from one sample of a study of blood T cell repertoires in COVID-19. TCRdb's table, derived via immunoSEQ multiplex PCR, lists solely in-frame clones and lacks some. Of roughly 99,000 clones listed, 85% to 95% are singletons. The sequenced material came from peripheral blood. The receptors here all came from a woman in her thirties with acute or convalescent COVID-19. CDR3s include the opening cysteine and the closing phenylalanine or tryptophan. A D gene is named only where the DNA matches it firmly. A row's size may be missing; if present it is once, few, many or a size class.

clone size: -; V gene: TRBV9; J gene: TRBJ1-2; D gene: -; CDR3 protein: CASSSRAGSGGGYTF; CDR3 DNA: TGTGCCAGCAGCTCTCGGGCCGGGTCAGGAGGTGGCTACACCTTC
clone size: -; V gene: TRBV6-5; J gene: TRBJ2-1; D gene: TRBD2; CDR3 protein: CASRPYSGGDEQFF; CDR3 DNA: TGTGCCAGCAGACCTTACAGCGGGGGAGATGAGCAGTTCTTC
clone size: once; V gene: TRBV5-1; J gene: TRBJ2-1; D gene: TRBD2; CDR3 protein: CASSLEGLPTKTANEQFF; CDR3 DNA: TGCGCCAGCAGCTTGGAGGGACTACCAACTAAAACGGCGAATGAGCAGTTCTTC
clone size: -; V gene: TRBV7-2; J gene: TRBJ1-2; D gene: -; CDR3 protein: CASSLARAGGYTF; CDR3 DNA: TGTGCCAGCAGCTTAGCAAGGGCGGGCGGCTACACCTTC
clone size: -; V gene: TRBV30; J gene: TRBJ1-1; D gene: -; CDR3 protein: CAWSVTGLNTEAFF; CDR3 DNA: TGTGCCTGGAGTGTCACAGGGCTTAACACTGAAGCTTTCTTT
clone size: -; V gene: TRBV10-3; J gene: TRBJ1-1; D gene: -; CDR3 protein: CAISESVPRGVTEAFF; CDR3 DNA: TGTGCCATCAGTGAGTCGGTCCCCCGGGGAGTAACTGAAGCTTTCTTT
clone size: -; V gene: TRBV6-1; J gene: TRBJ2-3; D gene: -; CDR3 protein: CASRERSMEGTDTQYF; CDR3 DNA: TGTGCCAGCAGGGAACGATCAATGGAGGGCACAGATACGCAGTATTTT
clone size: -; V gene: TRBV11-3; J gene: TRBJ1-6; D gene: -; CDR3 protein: CASSFHREGSPLHF; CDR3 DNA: TGTGCCAGCAGCTTCCACAGGGAAGGTTCACCCCTCCACTTT
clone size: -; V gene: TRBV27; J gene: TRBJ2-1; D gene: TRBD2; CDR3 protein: CASRGTSGRGIMDNEQFF; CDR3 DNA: TGTGCCAGCAGGGGGACTAGCGGGAGAGGGATTATGGACAATGAGCAGTTCTTC
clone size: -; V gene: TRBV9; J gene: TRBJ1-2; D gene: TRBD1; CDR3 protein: CASSVRGDSLYGYTF; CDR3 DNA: TGTGCCAGCAGCGTAAGGGGGGACAGTCTCTATGGCTACACCTTC
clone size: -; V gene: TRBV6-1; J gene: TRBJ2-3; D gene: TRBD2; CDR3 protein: CASSEARRPAGVTDTQYF; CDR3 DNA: TGTGCCAGCAGTGAGGCTCGTCGTCCTGCGGGAGTCACAGATACGCAGTATTTT
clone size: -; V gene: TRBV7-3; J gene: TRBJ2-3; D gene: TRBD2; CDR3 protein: CASSLRGLERVADTQYF; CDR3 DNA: TGTGCCAGCAGCTTAAGAGGACTAGAGAGAGTCGCAGATACGCAGTATTTT
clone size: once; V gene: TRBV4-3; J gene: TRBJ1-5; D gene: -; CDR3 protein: CASSLSTGFGNQPQHF; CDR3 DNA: TGCGCCAGCAGCCTCTCCACGGGATTTGGCAATCAGCCCCAGCATTTT
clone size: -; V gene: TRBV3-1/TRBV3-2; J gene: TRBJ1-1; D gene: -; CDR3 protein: CASSRGGAGRMNTEAFF; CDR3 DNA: TGTGCCAGCAGCCGCGGGGGCGCCGGTCGTATGAACACTGAAGCTTTCTTT
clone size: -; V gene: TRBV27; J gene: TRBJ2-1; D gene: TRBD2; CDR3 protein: CASSLAAGGVDYNEQFF; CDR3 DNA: TGTGCCAGCAGTTTAGCGGCGGGAGGGGTTGATTACAATGAGCAGTTCTTC
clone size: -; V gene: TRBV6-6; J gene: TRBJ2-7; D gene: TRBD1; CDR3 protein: CASSKPGQGVYEQYF; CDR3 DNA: TGTGCCAGCAGTAAGCCGGGACAGGGGGTTTACGAGCAGTACTTC
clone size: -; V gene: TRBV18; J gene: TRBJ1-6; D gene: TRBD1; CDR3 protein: CASSQDRASPLHF; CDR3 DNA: TGTGCCAGCTCACAGGACAGGGCTTCACCCCTCCACTTT
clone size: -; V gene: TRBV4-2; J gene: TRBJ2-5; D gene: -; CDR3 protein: CASSQSDRQETQYF; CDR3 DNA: TGTGCCAGCAGCCAATCCGACAGGCAAGAGACCCAGTACTTC
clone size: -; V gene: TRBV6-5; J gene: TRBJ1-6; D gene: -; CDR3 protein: CASRHYNSPLHF; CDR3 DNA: TGTGCCAGCAGACATTATAATTCACCCCTCCACTTT
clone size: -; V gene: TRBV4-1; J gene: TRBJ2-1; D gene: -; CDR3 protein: CASSQVPFGSSYNEQFF; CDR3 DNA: TGCGCCAGCAGCCAAGTTCCTTTCGGGAGCTCCTACAATGAGCAGTTCTTC
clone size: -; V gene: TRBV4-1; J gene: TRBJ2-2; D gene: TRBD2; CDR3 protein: CASSHRRLRLAGGDNTGELFF; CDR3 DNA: TGCGCCAGCAGCCACCGGCGTTTACGCCTAGCGGGGGGGGATAACACCGGGGAGCTGTTTTTT
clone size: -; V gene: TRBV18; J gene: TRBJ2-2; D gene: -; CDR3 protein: CASSPLVENTGELFF; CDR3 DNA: TGTGCCAGCTCACCCTTAGTAGAGAACACCGGGGAGCTGTTTTTT
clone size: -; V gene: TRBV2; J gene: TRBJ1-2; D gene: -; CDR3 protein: CASSHRVYEYGYTF; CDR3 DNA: TGTGCCAGCAGTCACAGGGTTTATGAGTATGGCTACACCTTC
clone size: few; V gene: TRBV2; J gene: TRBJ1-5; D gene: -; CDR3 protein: CASSELGSGVNQPQHF; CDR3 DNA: TGTGCCAGCAGTGAATTAGGTTCAGGGGTTAATCAGCCCCAGCATTTT
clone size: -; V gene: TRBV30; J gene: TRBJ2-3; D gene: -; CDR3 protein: CAWSLVNTQYF; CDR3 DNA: TGTGCCTGGAGTTTAGTAAATACGCAGTATTTT
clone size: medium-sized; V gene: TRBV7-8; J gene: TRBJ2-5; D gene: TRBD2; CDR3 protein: CASSLVPGGRETQYF; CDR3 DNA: TGTGCCAGCAGCTTAGTCCCGGGAGGGAGGGAGACCCAGTACTTC
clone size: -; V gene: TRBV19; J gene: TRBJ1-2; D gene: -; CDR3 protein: CASSIVLLDAGGYTF; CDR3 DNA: TGTGCCAGTAGTATAGTTTTGCTCGACGCAGGGGGCTACACCTTC
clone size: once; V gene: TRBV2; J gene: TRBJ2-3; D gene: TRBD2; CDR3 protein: CASSGLAPRQYF; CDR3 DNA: TGTGCCAGCAGTGGACTAGCTCCTCGGCAGTATTTT
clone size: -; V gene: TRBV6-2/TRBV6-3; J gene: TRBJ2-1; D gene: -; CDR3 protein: CASSLVGFNEQFF; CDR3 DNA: TGTGCCAGCAGTCTAGTCGGGTTTAATGAGCAGTTCTTC
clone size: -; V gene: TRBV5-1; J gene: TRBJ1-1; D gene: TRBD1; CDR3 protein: CASSSDRGNTEAFF; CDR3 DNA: TGCGCCAGCAGCTCGGACAGGGGGAACACTGAAGCTTTCTTT
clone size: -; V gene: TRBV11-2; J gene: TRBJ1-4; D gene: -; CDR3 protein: CASSLAGLDEKLFF; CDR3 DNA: TGTGCCAGCAGCTTAGCAGGGCTTGACGAAAAACTGTTTTTT
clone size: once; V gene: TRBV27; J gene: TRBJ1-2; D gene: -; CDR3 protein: CASSLSPPYGYTF; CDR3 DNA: TGTGCCAGCAGTTTATCCCCCCCTTATGGCTACACCTTC
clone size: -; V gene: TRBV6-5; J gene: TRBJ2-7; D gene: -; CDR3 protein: CASSIEDSGEQYF; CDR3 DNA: TGTGCCAGCAGTATTGAAGATTCGGGCGAGCAGTACTTC
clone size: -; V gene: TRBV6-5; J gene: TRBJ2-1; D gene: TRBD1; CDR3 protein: CASRKNRGDEQFF; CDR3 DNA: TGTGCCAGCAGAAAAAACAGGGGGGATGAGCAGTTCTTC
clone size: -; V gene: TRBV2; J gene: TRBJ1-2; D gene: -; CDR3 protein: CASQITQGGGYGYTF; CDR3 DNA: TGTGCCAGCCAGATAACTCAGGGAGGCGGTTATGGCTACACCTTC
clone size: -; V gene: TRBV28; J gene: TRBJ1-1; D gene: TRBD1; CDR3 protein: CASIVSIEGAAEAFF; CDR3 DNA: TGTGCCAGCATAGTGAGTATCGAGGGGGCGGCTGAAGCTTTCTTT
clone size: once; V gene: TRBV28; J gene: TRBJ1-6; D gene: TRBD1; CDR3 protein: CASSLDRDSPLHF; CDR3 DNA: TGTGCCAGCAGTTTAGACAGGGACTCACCCCTCCACTTT
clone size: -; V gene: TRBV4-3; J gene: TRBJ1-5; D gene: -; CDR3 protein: CASSQDPLGDQPQHF; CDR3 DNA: TGCGCCAGCAGCCAAGACCCCCTGGGAGATCAGCCCCAGCATTTT
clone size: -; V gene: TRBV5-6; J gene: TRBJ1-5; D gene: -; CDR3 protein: CASSLGSQPQHF; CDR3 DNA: TGTGCCAGCAGCTTGGGGAGTCAGCCCCAGCATTTT
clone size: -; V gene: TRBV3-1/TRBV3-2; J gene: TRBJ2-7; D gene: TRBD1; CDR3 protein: CASSQTGDSYEQYF; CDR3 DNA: TGTGCCAGCAGCCAAACAGGGGATTCCTACGAGCAGTACTTC
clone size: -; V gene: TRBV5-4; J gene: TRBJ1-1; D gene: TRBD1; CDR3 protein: CASSVPGQGANEAFF; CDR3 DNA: TGTGCCAGCAGCGTACCGGGACAGGGGGCTAATGAAGCTTTCTTT
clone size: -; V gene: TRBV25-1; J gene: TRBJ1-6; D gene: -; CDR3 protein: CASSEGGGLHF; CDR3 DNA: TGTGCCAGCAGTGAAGGCGGCGGCCTGCACTTT
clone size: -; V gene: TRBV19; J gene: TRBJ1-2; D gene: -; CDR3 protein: CASYDSLGGYTF; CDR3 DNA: TGTGCCAGTTACGACAGTCTCGGTGGCTACACCTTC
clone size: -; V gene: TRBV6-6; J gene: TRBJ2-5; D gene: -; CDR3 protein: CASGGTSKETQYF; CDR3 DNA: TGTGCCAGCGGCGGAACAAGTAAAGAGACCCAGTACTTC
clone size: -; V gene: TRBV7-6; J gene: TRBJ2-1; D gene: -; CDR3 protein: CASSIQGGGYDEQFF; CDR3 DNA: TGTGCCAGCAGCATTCAGGGGGGAGGTTATGATGAGCAGTTCTTC
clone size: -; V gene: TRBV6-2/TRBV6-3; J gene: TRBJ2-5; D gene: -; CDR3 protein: CASSQRVGEETQYF; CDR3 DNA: TGTGCCAGCAGTCAACGGGTCGGCGAAGAGACCCAGTACTTC
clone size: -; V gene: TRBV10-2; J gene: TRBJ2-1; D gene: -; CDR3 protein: CASRLQGPGWFF; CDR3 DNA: TGCGCCAGCAGGCTGCAAGGTCCGGGATGGTTCTTC
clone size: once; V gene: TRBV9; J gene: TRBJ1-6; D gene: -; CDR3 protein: CASSVGKASGNSPLHF; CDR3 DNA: TGTGCCAGCAGCGTAGGGAAGGCGTCAGGCAATTCACCCCTCCACTTT
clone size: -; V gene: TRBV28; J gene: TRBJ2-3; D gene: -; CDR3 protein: CASQPGAKRADTQYF; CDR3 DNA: TGTGCCAGCCAACCAGGGGCTAAACGGGCAGATACGCAGTATTTT
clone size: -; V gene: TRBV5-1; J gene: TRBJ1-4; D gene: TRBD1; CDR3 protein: CASSRTGGATNEKLFF; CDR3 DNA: TGCGCCAGCAGCCGCACAGGGGGAGCAACTAATGAAAAACTGTTTTTT
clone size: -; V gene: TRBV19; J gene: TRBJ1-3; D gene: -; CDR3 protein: CASSIVGRTIYF; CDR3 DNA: TGTGCCAGTAGTATAGTGGGGAGAACCATATATTTT
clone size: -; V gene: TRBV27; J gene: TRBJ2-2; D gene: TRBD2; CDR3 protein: CASTWGGSVTGELFF; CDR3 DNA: TGTGCCAGCACTTGGGGGGGGAGTGTTACCGGGGAGCTGTTTTTT
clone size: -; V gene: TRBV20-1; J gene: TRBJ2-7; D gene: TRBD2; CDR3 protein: CSASGLAGGVYEQYF; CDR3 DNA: TGCAGTGCTAGTGGACTAGCGGGAGGTGTCTACGAGCAGTACTTC
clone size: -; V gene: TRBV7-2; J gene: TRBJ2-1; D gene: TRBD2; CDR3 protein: CASSSGAGLAGSYNEQFF; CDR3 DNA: TGTGCCAGCAGCTCCGGCGCGGGACTAGCTGGTTCCTACAATGAGCAGTTCTTC
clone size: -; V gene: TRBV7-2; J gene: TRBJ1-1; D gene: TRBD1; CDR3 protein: CASSPYRGTVNTEAFF; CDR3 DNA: TGTGCCAGCAGCCCCTACCGGGGGACAGTGAACACTGAAGCTTTCTTT
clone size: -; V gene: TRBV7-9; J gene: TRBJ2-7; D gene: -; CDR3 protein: CASSRRDERDEQYF; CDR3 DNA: TGTGCCAGCAGCCGGCGGGACGAGCGGGACGAGCAGTACTTC
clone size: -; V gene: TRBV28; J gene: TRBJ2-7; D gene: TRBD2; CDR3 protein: CASSLLTAYRWGGEQYF; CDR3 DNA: TGTGCCAGCAGCTTACTGACAGCCTACCGATGGGGGGGGGAGCAGTACTTC
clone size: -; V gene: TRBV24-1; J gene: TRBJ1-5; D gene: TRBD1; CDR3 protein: CATNLSRVQGNNTYSNQPQHF; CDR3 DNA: TGTGCCACCAACCTAAGTAGGGTACAGGGGAATAACACTTATAGCAATCAGCCCCAGCATTTT
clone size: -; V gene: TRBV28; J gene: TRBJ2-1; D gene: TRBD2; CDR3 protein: CASSLISAGGSSEQFF; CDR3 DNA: TGTGCCAGCAGTTTAATATCGGCGGGAGGGTCTAGTGAGCAGTTCTTC
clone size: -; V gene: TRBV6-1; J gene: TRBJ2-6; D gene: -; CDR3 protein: CASSGLGGSGANVLTF; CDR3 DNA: TGTGCCAGCAGTGGTCTAGGAGGCTCTGGGGCCAACGTCCTGACTTTC